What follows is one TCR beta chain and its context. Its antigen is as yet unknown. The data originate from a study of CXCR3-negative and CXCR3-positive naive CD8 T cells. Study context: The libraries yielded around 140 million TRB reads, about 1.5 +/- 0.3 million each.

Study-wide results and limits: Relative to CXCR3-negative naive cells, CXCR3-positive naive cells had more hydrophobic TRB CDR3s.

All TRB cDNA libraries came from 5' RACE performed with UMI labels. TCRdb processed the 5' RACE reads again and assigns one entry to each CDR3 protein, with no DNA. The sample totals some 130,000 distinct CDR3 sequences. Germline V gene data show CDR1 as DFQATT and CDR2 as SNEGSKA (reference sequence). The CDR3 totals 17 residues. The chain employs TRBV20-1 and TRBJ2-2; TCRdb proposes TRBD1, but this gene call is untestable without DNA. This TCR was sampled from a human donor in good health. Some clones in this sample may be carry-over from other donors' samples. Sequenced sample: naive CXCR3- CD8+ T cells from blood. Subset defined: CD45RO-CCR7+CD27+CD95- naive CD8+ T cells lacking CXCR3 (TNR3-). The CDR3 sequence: CSARDGRGRKDTGELFF.